The clone carrying this T cell receptor beta chain has a handful of counts. Its antigen remains unknown. The CDR3 sequence is 16 residues long. V was clipped by 4 bases and J by 0 bases, with 15 bases between them. TCRdb re-analysed the reads in MiXCR, keeping a single row per CDR3 protein. The table records some 450,000 distinct CDR3 sequences, approximately 32% of them present only once. The data originate from a study of T cell repertoires in cytomegalovirus infection. Study-wide context: It can be stated that public TCR beta signatures indicated CMV infection as well as a matching HLA type. General study findings and limits: Predominance within the ex vivo response was attributable to HLA-C-restricted CMV-specific TCR beta clonotypes. The cumulative frequency of public TCR beta families distinguished individuals who carried CMV together with the relevant HLA.

The rearrangement uses TRBV12-3 or TRBV12-4 and TRBJ1-2, with unresolved D. This clonotype originated in a human donor in good health (CMV status not recorded). Some clones in this sample may be carry-over from other donors' samples. The specimen sequenced was PBMCs. The CDR3 protein is CASSWVRTAANYGYTF. CDR3 nucleotides: TGTGCCAGCAGTTGGGTCAGGACGGCCGCTAACTATGGCTACACCTTC.